This TCR beta chain derives from a study of TIL therapy for anti-PD-1-resistant metastatic lung cancer. Background on the study: Patients had a median age of around 54 years (range roughly 38-75).

J lost 0 bases, V lost 4 bases, and 3 bases had no gene match. CDR3 size: 15 residues. With regard to this clone: Its antigen is not known.

The time point was: pre-treatment sample, taken before nivolumab and TIL therapy. Study conclusions and caveats: The baseline peripheral repertoire was partially replaced by infused TIL clonotypes that later decayed. This highly selected cohort may not generalize to typical lung cancer patients.

Sequencing used immunoSEQ v3. Each library reached about 2 million read pairs, or roughly 5-6.5 million at deep level. Profiled with immunoSEQ multiplex PCR; TCRdb holds only in-frame clones, not every one. The sample carries about 55,000 clones, approximately 78% recorded once. The specimen was blood, collected at baseline. The V and J genes are TRBV6-7 and TRBJ1-3; 7 bases map to TRBD1. TRBV6-7 is labeled an ORF, and its function is uncertain. The receptor comes from a person aged 25 to 85 with non-small cell lung cancer. The CDR3 is CASSSDRSSGNTIYF. CDR3 coding DNA: TGTGCCAGCAGTTCGGACAGGAGCTCTGGAAACACCATATATTTT.